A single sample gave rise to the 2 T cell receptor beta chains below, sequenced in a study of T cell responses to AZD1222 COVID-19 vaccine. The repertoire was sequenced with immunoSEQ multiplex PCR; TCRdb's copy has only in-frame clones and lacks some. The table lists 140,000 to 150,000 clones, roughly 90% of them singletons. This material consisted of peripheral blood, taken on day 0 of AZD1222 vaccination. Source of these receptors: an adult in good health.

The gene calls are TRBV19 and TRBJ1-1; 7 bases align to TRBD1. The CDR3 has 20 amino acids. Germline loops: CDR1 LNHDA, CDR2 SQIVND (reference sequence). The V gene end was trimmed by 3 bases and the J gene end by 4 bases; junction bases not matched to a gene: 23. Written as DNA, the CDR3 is TGTGCCAGTAGTATCTGGGGGGGAGGTGGACAGGCGCAAGCCGCCACTGAAGCTTTCTTT. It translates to CASSIWGGGGQAQAATEAFF.

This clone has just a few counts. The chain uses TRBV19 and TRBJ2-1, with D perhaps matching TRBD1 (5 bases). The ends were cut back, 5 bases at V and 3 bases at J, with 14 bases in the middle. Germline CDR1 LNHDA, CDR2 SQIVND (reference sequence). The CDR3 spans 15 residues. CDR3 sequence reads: CASSRSSDSYNEQFF. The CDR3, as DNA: TGTGCCAGTAGTCGTTCGAGCGACAGCTACAATGAGCAGTTCTTC.